The T cell receptor (beta chain) under discussion was sequenced for a study of metastatic and nonmetastatic thyroid tumors. Study details: From malignant and benign thyroid patients, repertoires in blood and in tumor or nodule tissue were compared. Study-wide results and limits: Relative to benign nodules, malignant thyroid tumors were reportedly characterized by significantly elevated TCR beta diversity in blood and tumor.

This CDR3 comprises 13 residues. Germline CDR1 reads MNHNS; CDR2 reads SASEGT. J gave up 8 bases and V 8 bases, and 7 bases lay outside the gene matches. Original handling: Using the CDR3 differences seen across clinicopathological groups, the authors built a distant-metastasis classifier for papillary thyroid cancer, which was meant to discriminate distant-metastatic patients. TCRdb re-called clones from the PCR reads using MiXCR. TCRdb's processing, not the study's, gives the V and J calls here. The sample includes over 15,000 clones, 12% of them seen just once. Patients underwent thyroid surgery, and none had received any treatment before it. This clone was seen more than once but under ten times. The antigen is not known. Given a much more abundant clone one base away, this may be a read error.

The sequence was obtained from a female donor with papillary thyroid cancer or a benign thyroid nodule (not recorded which). Some clones in this sample may be carry-over from other donors' samples. Input material: tumor tissue. This sequence joins TRBV6-1 and TRBJ2-2; 8 positions match TRBD1. The CDR3 loop is CASGQQGGGELFF. The CDR3 DNA reads as TGTGCCAGCGGACAACAGGGGGGTGGGGAGCTGTTTTTT.